This T cell receptor beta chain is from a study of blood T cell repertoires in COVID-19. Study overall: PBMCs, B-cell-depleted T cells, or T cells were the source of the cDNA or gDNA that made up the material.

The CDR3 contains 15 residues. Germline lookup yields CDR1 LGHDT and CDR2 YNNKEL (reference sequence). Trimming took off 4 bases at V and 4 bases at J, with 14 bases between the two ends. Source study methods: Reference gene primer amplification in the assay estimated nucleated cell counts. The assay was immunoSEQ multiplex PCR, and TCRdb's table has in-frame clones only and misses some. That table supplies the V and J calls and clone size; D and trimming were determined from the DNA. This table holds 120,000 or so clones, approximately 71% found once. This clone was observed at least ten times. Specimen: peripheral blood. The gene calls are TRBV3-1 (or the pseudogene TRBV3-2) and TRBJ1-3; D is perhaps TRBD1 (6 bases). The sequence was collected from a woman in her 70s with acute or convalescent COVID-19. The CDR3 DNA reads TGTGCCAGCAGCCTACAGACAGGCTCAGGAAACACCATATATTTT. Residues: CASSLQTGSGNTIYF.